This T cell receptor (beta chain) was identified in a study of cytomegalovirus exposure and HLA in healthy donors. The PCR had 60 Vbeta and 13 Jbeta primers. TCRdb keeps only in-frame clones here, not all; method: immunoSEQ multiplex PCR. The table lists some 150,000 clones, with 2.2% in the top ten. The V gene lost 4 bases and the J gene lost 8 bases, with 27 bases spanning the gap. The CDR3 totals 18 residues. Germline values: CDR1 SGDLS, CDR2 YYNGEE. The chain is built from TRBV9 and TRBJ1-4; possibly TRBD1 for D (5 bases). Sequenced: PBMCs. This clonotype was obtained from a woman aged 18-35 years in good health and CMV-seronegative. This CDR3 reads CASSFGGQGGAGGEKLFF. The DNA for the CDR3 is TGTGCCAGCAGCTTCGGTGGGCAGGGAGGAGCGGGGGGGGAAAAACTGTTTTTT. The whole variable domain, remainder taken from reference TRBV9 and TRBJ1-4, is DSGVTQTPKHLITATGQRVTLRCSPRSGDLSVYWYQQSLDQGLQFLIQYYNGEERAKGNILERFSAQQFPDLHSELNLSSLELGDSALYFCASSFGGQGGAGGEKLFFGSGTQLSVL.